Listed below are T cell receptor beta chains from one sample, sequenced in a study of T cell repertoires in cytomegalovirus infection. TCRdb fed the reads into MiXCR, producing one record per CDR3 protein. The sample has about 770,000 distinct CDR3 sequences, about 29% seen once. Their antigen targets remain unknown. This sample comprised cultured CD8+ T cells from PBMCs, obtained from culture after CMV antigen stimulation. These receptors all come from a human donor in good health (CMV status not recorded). Some clones in this sample may be carry-over from other donors' samples. The CDR3 runs from the conserved cysteine through the conserved F or W. A D gene is named only where the DNA matches it firmly. The listing skips clone size in some rows; elsewhere it reads once, few, many or a size class.

CDR3aa	CDR3nt	v_gene	abundance	len	j_gene	d_gene
CASSLIGQGDAKNIQYF	TGTGCCAGCAGCTTAATAGGGCAGGGGGATGCCAAAAACATTCAGTACTTC	TRBV7-6	-	17	TRBJ2-4	TRBD1
CASRYSTGSETQYF	TGTGCCAGCAGGTACTCGACAGGGTCGGAGACCCAGTACTTC	TRBV28	-	14	TRBJ2-5	TRBD1
CASSTSGGAFGTDTQYF	TGTGCCAGCAGTACTAGCGGGGGGGCCTTCGGCACAGATACGCAGTATTTT	TRBV6-1	once	17	TRBJ2-3	TRBD2
CASTGFLGYTF	TGTGCCAGCACAGGGTTTCTGGGCTACACCTTC	TRBV6-1	-	11	TRBJ1-2	-
CASSSGGAYYGYTF	TGTGCCAGCAGTTCAGGGGGCGCATACTATGGCTACACCTTC	TRBV7-2	once	14	TRBJ1-2	TRBD1
CASSFGTSGFTGELFF	TGTGCCAGCAGCTTCGGGACTAGCGGGTTCACCGGGGAGCTGTTTTTT	TRBV7-8	many	16	TRBJ2-2	TRBD2
CASRRGGPNYGYTF	TGTGCCAGCAGACGGGGGGGGCCCAACTATGGCTACACCTTC	TRBV6-5	few	14	TRBJ1-2	-
CASDWTGGTNEQFF	TGTGCCAGCGATTGGACAGGGGGGACCAATGAGCAGTTCTTC	TRBV19	-	14	TRBJ2-1	TRBD1
CASSSLTGSSGELFF	TGTGCCAGCAGTTCGCTAACGGGGTCTTCCGGGGAGCTGTTTTTT	TRBV12-3/TRBV12-4	-	15	TRBJ2-2	-
CASSDSDSFGLQPQHF	TGTGCCAGCAGTGATTCGGACAGTTTTGGACTCCAGCCCCAGCATTTT	TRBV25-1	-	16	TRBJ1-5	-